Only a few counts were recorded for the clone carrying this TCR beta chain. Its antigen is unidentified. These data come from a study of beta chain features in type 1 diabetes. Background on the study: There were about 110,000,000 sorted cells examined across all samples.

Cells sorted by CD45RO/CCR7/CD25/CD127/CD95/CD27 comprised CD4+ naive, central memory, regulatory and stem cell-like memory cells. Findings of the study overall: Shortening that was moderate but significant affected the TCRB CDR3s of Type 1 diabetes patients in all four CD4+ subsets. Possibly, sequencing cDNA over-represented cells that had high TCR expression levels. Individuals with type 1 diabetes displayed fewer insertions and more deletions at VDJ junctions.

V lost 4 bases, J lost 7 bases, and 10 bases lay in between. The CDR3 consists of 12 residues. Germline CDR1 SEHNR, CDR2 FQNEAQ (reference sequence). Sequenced material consisted of expressed TCRB transcripts (all of the isolated RNA was reverse transcribed). TCRdb's table, derived via immunoSEQ multiplex PCR, lists solely in-frame clones and lacks some. Of about 340,000 clones in the sample, roughly 8.8% were seen once. The chain combines TRBV7-9 with TRBJ2-5, with D unclear. The source material was central memory CD4+ T cells from blood. This TCR was recovered from a man younger than 45 with type 1 diabetes. The CDR3 bases are TGTGCCAGCAGCTCCCGATCGGGGACCCAGTACTTC. Residues: CASSSRSGTQYF.